One sample yielded the 29 T cell receptor beta chains listed below, sequenced in a study of blood T cells in healthy people across ages (dated by TCRdb to the mid-2010s). The library was prepared using 5' RACE. The sequencing machine was an Illumina HiSeq 2500. A second roughly 6 to 11 cycle PCR used a sample-barcoded 5' primer and a J-beta primer mix. TCRdb took the public reads, trimmed them with fastp at Q25, ran MiXCR for clone calling and kept in-frame beta chains. Every CDR3 protein is listed once, alongside the most common genes and DNA of its rows. Recorded for this sample are about a million distinct CDR3 sequences; roughly 47% of them occurred a single time. The ten largest clones add up to about a fifth of the sample. Sequencing was performed on blood. These receptor sequences come from a woman between 55 and 75 years old in good health.

This clonotype occurred a few times. V is TRBV7-9 and J is TRBJ1-4, with D hard to call. Germline lookup yields CDR1 SEHNR and CDR2 FQNEAQ (reference sequence). Trimming removed 7 bases at V and 0 bases at J, with 6 bases between. This CDR3 comprises 13 residues. The CDR3 sequence is CASTPATNEKLFF. CDR3 nucleotide sequence: TGTGCCAGCACCCCAGCAACTAATGAAAAACTGTTTTTT.

The chain joins TRBV7-9 to TRBJ2-1; weak D call: TRBD2 (5 bases). The CDR3 loop spans 12 amino acids. Germline V gene sequence: CDR1 SEHNR, CDR2 FQNEAQ (reference sequence). Trimming shortened V by 6 bases and J by 11 bases, and 14 bases separated the two germline ends. The CDR3 here is CASSLEDFKQFF. For the CDR3, the DNA is TGTGCCAGCAGTCTGGAGGATTTTAAGCAGTTCTTC.

The chain carries TRBV4-1 and TRBJ1-6; D is ambiguous. V was cut by 1 base and J by 7 bases, with 17 bases left in between. This CDR3 contains 17 residues. CDR1 and CDR2 from the germline V gene are MGHRA and YSYEKL. CDR3 loop: CASSQGVLGRGNSPLHF. CDR3 coding DNA: TGCGCCAGCAGCCAAGGAGTTCTCGGGAGAGGCAATTCACCCCTCCACTTT.

The CDR3 sequence: CASQLSASSGANVLTF. For the CDR3, the DNA is TGTGCCAGCCAACTAAGCGCGAGCTCTGGGGCCAACGTCCTGACTTTC. The rearrangement uses TRBV7-8 and TRBJ2-6; D call uncertain. The V end was cut by 8 bases, the J end by 0 bases, with 14 bases between. Germline V gene sequence: CDR1 SGHVS, CDR2 FQNEAQ. The CDR3 length is 16 residues. Variable domain in full (rest from reference TRBV7-8 and TRBJ2-6): GAGVSQSPRYKVAKRGQDVALRCDPISGHVSLFWYQQALGQGPEFLTYFQNEAQLDKSGLPSDRFFAERPEGSVSTLKIQRTQQEDSAVYLCASQLSASSGANVLTFGAGSRLTVL.

Remarks on this clonotype: A much more abundant neighbour one base away suggests this may be a read error. The rearrangement joins TRBV12-3 or TRBV12-4 to TRBJ2-2, with 8 bases that match TRBD1. V dropped 6 bases and J dropped 0; count of bases not matched to a gene: 6. The CDR3 is made up of 16 amino acids. CDR3: CASRPRTGPNTGELFF. The CDR3 DNA follows: TGTGCCAGCAGACCAAGGACAGGGCCGAACACCGGGGAGCTGTTTTTT.

The V gene is TRBV10-3, the J gene TRBJ2-3; 10 positions match TRBD2. V was pared by 2 bases and J by 1 base, with 9 bases of the junction left unmatched. Germline V lookup: CDR1 ENHRY, CDR2 SYGVKD. The CDR3 totals 18 residues. CDR3 in amino acids: CAISESRAGTSGTDTQYF. As DNA, the CDR3 is TGTGCCATCAGTGAGAGTCGTGCGGGGACTAGCGGCACAGATACGCAGTATTTT.

This clonotype occurred a few times. The rearrangement joins TRBV6-2 or TRBV6-3 to TRBJ1-5; D ambiguous. Deletions cut 4 bases from V and 7 bases from J, with 8 bases between. Per the germline V gene, CDR1 is MNHEY and CDR2 is SVGEGT. This CDR3 is 12 amino acids long. CDR3 loop: CASSSQEQPQHF. The CDR3 coding sequence is TGTGCCAGCAGTTCCCAGGAGCAGCCCCAGCATTTT.

V is TRBV5-4 and J is TRBJ2-1, with 7 bases that match TRBD2. The CDR3 is made up of 15 amino acids. V was pared by 0 bases and J by 8 bases, with 8 bases of the junction left unmatched. From germline, CDR1 is SGHNT and CDR2 YYREEE (reference sequence). The CDR3 bases are TGTGCCAGCAGCTTGGGGGATGGCGGGAGATATGAGCAGTTCTTC. The encoded protein is CASSLGDGGRYEQFF.

The chain combines TRBV7-3 with TRBJ2-3; 15 bases are shared with TRBD2. Losses at the gene ends were 4 bases for V and 4 bases for J; bases not matched to a gene: 9. The germline V gene has CDR1 SGHTA and CDR2 FQGTGA. CDR3 length: 18 amino acids. CDR3 residues: CASSSGLAGGPGPDTQYF. CDR3 sequence (DNA): TGTGCCAGCAGCTCCGGACTAGCGGGAGGGCCAGGCCCAGATACGCAGTATTTT.

The rearrangement uses TRBV30 and TRBJ2-5, with D maybe TRBD2 (5 bases). Matching the DNA end better, TRBJ2-4 makes the J call doubtful. The CDR3 covers 16 residues. The germline V gene has CDR1 GTSNPN and CDR2 SVGIG (reference sequence). CDR3 loop: CAWSVRGSGAKNIQYF. CDR3 bases: TGTGCCTGGAGTGTACGGGGATCGGGGGCCAAAAACATTCAGTACTTC.

V is TRBV3-1 and J is TRBJ2-1; TRBD2 aligns across 8 bases. The V and J ends lost 4 bases and 6 bases, in that order; junction bases with no gene match: 8. This CDR3 comprises 15 residues. The germline gives CDR1 LGHDT, CDR2 YNNKEL (reference sequence). In DNA, the CDR3 is TGTGCCAGCAGCCCGATGCGGGGGGACCTCAATGAGCAGTTCTTC. As protein: CASSPMRGDLNEQFF.

This clonotype was counted between two and nine times. CDR3 in amino acids: CSVEETGGEKLFF. Here the CDR3 DNA reads TGCAGCGTTGAAGAGACAGGGGGTGAAAAACTGTTTTTT. This chain links TRBV29-1 with TRBJ1-4; 9 bases match TRBD1. Germline CDR1 reads SQVTM; CDR2 reads ANQGSEA. Germline trimming cut 0 bases from V and 7 bases from J; bases unmatched to any gene: 0. The length of the CDR3 is 13 residues. The entire variable domain, with the rest obtained from reference TRBV29-1 and TRBJ1-4, is as follows: SAVISQKPSRDICQRGTSLTIQCQVDSQVTMMFWYRQQPGQSLTLIATANQGSEATYESGFVIDKFPISRPNLTFSTLTVSNMSPEDSSIYLCSVEETGGEKLFFGSGTQLSVL.

This clonotype was counted between two and nine times. The V and J genes are TRBV7-9 and TRBJ2-6; D remains unclear. CDR3 length equals 15 residues. The germline V gene has CDR1 SEHNR and CDR2 FQNEAQ (reference sequence). Trimming shortened V by 6 bases and J by 3 bases, and 12 bases separated the two germline ends. CDR3 sequence: CASRGGRGGANVLTF. In DNA form, the CDR3 reads TGTGCCAGCAGAGGTGGGCGAGGTGGGGCCAACGTCCTGACTTTC.

Remarks on this clonotype: The junction and the germline gene differ at one end; a read error may be behind it. As DNA, the CDR3 is TGTGCCAACAGTGTGAGCCGGGACAGGGGACCTATTAATACGCAGTATTTT. Protein product: CANSVSRDRGPINTQYF. This chain links TRBV28 with TRBJ2-3, with TRBD1 matching over 10 bases. This CDR3 is 17 amino acids long. Germline V gene sequence: CDR1 MDHEN, CDR2 SYDVKM.

The V gene is TRBV27, the J gene TRBJ2-6; D is possibly TRBD2 (5 bases). V was trimmed by 7 bases and J by 0 bases, leaving 22 bases between them. The CDR3 is made up of 19 amino acids. From germline, CDR1 is MNHEY and CDR2 SMNVEV (reference sequence). CDR3 sequence (DNA): TGTGCCAGCAAAGGATTCGGGAAACAACTTAGCTCTGGGGCCAACGTCCTGACTTTC. Translated, it gives CASKGFGKQLSSGANVLTF.

The chain carries TRBV2 and TRBJ1-5, with D hard to call. V was cut by 6 bases and J by 1 base, with 7 bases left in between. Germline CDR1 SNHLY, CDR2 FYNNEI. The CDR3 totals 13 residues. Here the CDR3 reads CASRGPSNQPQHF. DNA of the CDR3: TGTGCCAGCAGGGGCCCAAGCAATCAGCCCCAGCATTTT.

This clonotype has only a few counts. The V and J genes are TRBV7-9 and TRBJ2-7, with TRBD2 matching 9 bases. V lost 5 bases to trimming and J lost 0 bases; unmatched junction nucleotides: 11. The CDR3 is 17 amino acids. CDR1 and CDR2 from the germline V gene are SEHNR and FQNEAQ (reference sequence). The CDR3 is CASSPRTSGSSSYEQYF. Here the CDR3 DNA reads TGTGCCAGCAGCCCGCGTACTAGCGGGTCTTCCTCCTACGAGCAGTACTTC.

V usage is TRBV6-2 or TRBV6-3 and J usage is TRBJ1-5, with D possibly being TRBD1 (5 bases). V was clipped by 7 bases and J by 7 bases, with 20 bases between them. This CDR3 spans 15 amino acids. Germline loops: CDR1 MNHEY, CDR2 SVGEGT. The CDR3 nucleotides read TGTGCCAGCAACCGAGTCGCGGGGGGAGGGCAGCCCCAGCATTTT. It codes for CASNRVAGGGQPQHF.

The CDR3 DNA follows: TGTGCCAGCAGTGAATGGGGGGAGGGATACAATGAGCAGTACTTC. Protein: CASSEWGEGYNEQYF. This chain connects TRBV2 to TRBJ2-7, with TRBD2 matching 7 bases. The germline V gene encodes CDR1 SNHLY and CDR2 FYNNEI. Trimming at V came to 2 bases and at J to 7 bases, leaving 11 bases not matched to a gene. The CDR3 is 15 amino acids.

This clonotype was found a few times. V is TRBV2 and J is TRBJ2-1; D is uncertain. Germline V gene data show CDR1 as SNHLY and CDR2 as FYNNEI. The V gene lost 11 bases and the J gene lost 8 bases, with 22 bases spanning the gap. The CDR3 totals 14 residues. The DNA of the CDR3 is TGTGCCTTGTCTGGCCTATTCACAACGCATGAGCAGTTCTTC. Amino acid sequence: CALSGLFTTHEQFF. Supplemented by reference TRBV2 and TRBJ2-1, the full variable domain reads EPEVTQTPSHQVTQMGQEVILRCVPISNHLYFYWYRQILGQKVEFLVSFYNNEISEKSEIFDDQFSVERPDGSNFTLKIRSTKLEDSAMYFCALSGLFTTHEQFFGPGTRLTVL.

This clonotype was seen once. The chain couples TRBV7-6 to TRBJ1-1; tentative D call: TRBD1 (6 bases). The CDR3 totals 15 residues. Trimming left V 1 base short and J 4 bases short, with 13 bases between. Germline V lookup: CDR1 SGHVS, CDR2 FNYEAQ. CDR3 coding DNA: TGTGCCAGCAGCTTAGGTATGGGGGCGAGCACTGAAGCTTTCTTT. Protein: CASSLGMGASTEAFF.

The chain links TRBV10-3 to TRBJ2-2; D is perhaps TRBD1 (6 bases). The germline V and J ends were trimmed by 4 bases and 3 bases, with 12 bases remaining between them. This CDR3 is 15 amino acids long. CDR1 and CDR2 (germline): ENHRY, SYGVKD. The CDR3 reads CAISGGQRDTGELFF. DNA for the CDR3: TGTGCCATCAGTGGTGGACAGAGGGACACCGGGGAGCTGTTTTTT.

The chain combines TRBV20-1 with TRBJ2-5, with TRBD2 identical over 7 bases. With 4 bases clipped from V and 4 bases from J, the junction kept 6 bases outside the gene matches. Germline V CDR1 and CDR2: DFQATT, SNEGSKA (reference sequence). The CDR3 contains 13 residues. The DNA of the CDR3 is TGCAGTGCTACCGTCAGCGGGACAGAGACCCAGTACTTC. Translated, it gives CSATVSGTETQYF.

The chain couples TRBV4-3 to TRBJ2-4; 8 bases agree with TRBD2. The DNA end favors TRBJ2-7, so the J call may be wrong. CDR1 LGHNA and CDR2 YSLEER come from the germline V gene. The CDR3 contains 18 residues. The CDR3 DNA follows: TGCGCCAGCAGCCTTGAGGAGGGTAGCGGGGTCTTCGGGAACGAGCAGTACTTC. As protein: CASSLEEGSGVFGNEQYF.

The chain links TRBV6-6 to TRBJ1-1, with a possible D match to TRBD1 (5 bases). This CDR3 spans 13 amino acids. Trimming shortened V by 6 bases and J by 3 bases, and 11 bases separated the two germline ends. The germline CDR1 and CDR2 sequences are MNHNY and SVGAGI (reference sequence). The CDR3 nucleotides read TGTGCCAGCAGCTCCTTCAGGGACACTGAAGCTTTCTTT. Translating it yields CASSSFRDTEAFF.

The chain has TRBV7-2 and TRBJ2-2, with D unresolved. V dropped 0 bases and J dropped 6 bases, with 8 bases sitting between them. This CDR3 is built from 14 residues. Germline CDR1 and CDR2: SGHTA and FQGNSA. The CDR3: CASSLAPSSGELFF. The CDR3 DNA is TGTGCCAGCAGCTTAGCCCCGAGCTCCGGGGAGCTGTTTTTT.

This clonotype showed up just a few times. J is TRBJ2-3 and V is TRBV7-2; no clear D. Looked up from germline, CDR1 is SGHTA and CDR2 is FQGNSA. The ends were cut back, 2 bases at V and 4 bases at J, with 7 bases in the middle. The CDR3 has 13 residues. CDR3 bases: TGTGCCAGCAGCTTAAACGGCGCAGATACGCAGTATTTT. Translated: CASSLNGADTQYF.

DNA of the CDR3: TGCAGAGCCTTCCCTCCAGGGGGTGCTACTGAAGCTTTCTTT. Its translation is CRAFPPGGATEAFF. The chain employs TRBV29-1 and TRBJ1-1; 7 bases are a match to TRBD1. Per germline, CDR1 SQVTM and CDR2 ANQGSEA. The CDR3 has 14 residues.

This chain joins TRBV20-1 and TRBJ2-1, with 8 bases aligning to TRBD2. The germline CDR1 and CDR2 sequences are DFQATT and SNEGSKA (reference sequence). The CDR3 is 16 amino acids. Unmatched junction bases numbered 9, after V lost 2 bases and J lost 3 bases. The CDR3 sequence: CSARPQEGLDYNEQFF. The CDR3 bases are TGCAGTGCTAGACCCCAGGAGGGACTAGACTACAATGAGCAGTTCTTC.